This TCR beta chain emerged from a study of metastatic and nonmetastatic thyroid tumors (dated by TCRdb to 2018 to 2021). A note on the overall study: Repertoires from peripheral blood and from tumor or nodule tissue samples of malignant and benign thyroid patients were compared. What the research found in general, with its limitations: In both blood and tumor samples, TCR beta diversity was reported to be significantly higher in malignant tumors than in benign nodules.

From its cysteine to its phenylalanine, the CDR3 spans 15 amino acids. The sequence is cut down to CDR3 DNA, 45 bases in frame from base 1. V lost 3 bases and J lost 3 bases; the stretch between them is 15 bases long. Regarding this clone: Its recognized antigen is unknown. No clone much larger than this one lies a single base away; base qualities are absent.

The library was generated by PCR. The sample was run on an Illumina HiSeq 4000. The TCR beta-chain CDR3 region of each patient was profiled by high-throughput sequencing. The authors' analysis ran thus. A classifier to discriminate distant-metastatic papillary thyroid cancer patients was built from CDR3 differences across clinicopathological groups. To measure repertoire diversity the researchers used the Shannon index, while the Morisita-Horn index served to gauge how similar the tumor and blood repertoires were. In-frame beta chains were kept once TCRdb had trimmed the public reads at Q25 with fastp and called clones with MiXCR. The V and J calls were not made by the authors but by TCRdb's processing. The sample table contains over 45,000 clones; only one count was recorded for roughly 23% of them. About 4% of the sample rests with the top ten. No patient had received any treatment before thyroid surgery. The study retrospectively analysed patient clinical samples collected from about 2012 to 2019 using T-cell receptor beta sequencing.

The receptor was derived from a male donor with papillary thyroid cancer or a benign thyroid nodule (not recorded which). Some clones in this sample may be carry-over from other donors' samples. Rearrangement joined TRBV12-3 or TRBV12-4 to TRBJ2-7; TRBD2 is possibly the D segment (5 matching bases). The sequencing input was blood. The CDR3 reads CASSFGRRTDYEQYF. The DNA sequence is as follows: TGTGCCAGCAGTTTTGGCAGAAGGACTGACTACGAGCAGTACTTC.